This T cell receptor (beta chain) was found in a study of metastatic and nonmetastatic thyroid tumors. Overall study context: It was across blood and tumor or nodule tissue from malignant and benign thyroid patients that repertoires were compared.

All patients were untreated before thyroid surgery. MiXCR was used by TCRdb to re-call the PCR reads. Found here are about 4,200 clones, around 35% of them singletons; the top ten hold about 15%. Remarks on this clone: Its antigen is as yet unknown.

Broader study findings: Reported TCR beta diversity, measured in blood and tumor, was significantly higher for malignant thyroid tumors than for benign nodules.

Sequencing was done on a sample of adjacent normal tissue. This clonotype originated in a female donor with papillary thyroid cancer or a benign thyroid nodule (not recorded which). Some clones in this sample may be carry-over from other donors' samples.

CDR3 sequence (DNA): TGCAGTGCTAGATTGCCTGCCTCGTTGGGTGTTGAAAAACTGTTTTTT. This sequence encodes CSARLPASLGVEKLFF. V and J are TRBV20-1 and TRBJ1-4; D ambiguous. The CDR3 is 16 amino acids. Germline V gives CDR1 DFQATT, CDR2 SNEGSKA (reference sequence). V was trimmed by 2 bases and J by 7 bases, leaving 20 bases between them.